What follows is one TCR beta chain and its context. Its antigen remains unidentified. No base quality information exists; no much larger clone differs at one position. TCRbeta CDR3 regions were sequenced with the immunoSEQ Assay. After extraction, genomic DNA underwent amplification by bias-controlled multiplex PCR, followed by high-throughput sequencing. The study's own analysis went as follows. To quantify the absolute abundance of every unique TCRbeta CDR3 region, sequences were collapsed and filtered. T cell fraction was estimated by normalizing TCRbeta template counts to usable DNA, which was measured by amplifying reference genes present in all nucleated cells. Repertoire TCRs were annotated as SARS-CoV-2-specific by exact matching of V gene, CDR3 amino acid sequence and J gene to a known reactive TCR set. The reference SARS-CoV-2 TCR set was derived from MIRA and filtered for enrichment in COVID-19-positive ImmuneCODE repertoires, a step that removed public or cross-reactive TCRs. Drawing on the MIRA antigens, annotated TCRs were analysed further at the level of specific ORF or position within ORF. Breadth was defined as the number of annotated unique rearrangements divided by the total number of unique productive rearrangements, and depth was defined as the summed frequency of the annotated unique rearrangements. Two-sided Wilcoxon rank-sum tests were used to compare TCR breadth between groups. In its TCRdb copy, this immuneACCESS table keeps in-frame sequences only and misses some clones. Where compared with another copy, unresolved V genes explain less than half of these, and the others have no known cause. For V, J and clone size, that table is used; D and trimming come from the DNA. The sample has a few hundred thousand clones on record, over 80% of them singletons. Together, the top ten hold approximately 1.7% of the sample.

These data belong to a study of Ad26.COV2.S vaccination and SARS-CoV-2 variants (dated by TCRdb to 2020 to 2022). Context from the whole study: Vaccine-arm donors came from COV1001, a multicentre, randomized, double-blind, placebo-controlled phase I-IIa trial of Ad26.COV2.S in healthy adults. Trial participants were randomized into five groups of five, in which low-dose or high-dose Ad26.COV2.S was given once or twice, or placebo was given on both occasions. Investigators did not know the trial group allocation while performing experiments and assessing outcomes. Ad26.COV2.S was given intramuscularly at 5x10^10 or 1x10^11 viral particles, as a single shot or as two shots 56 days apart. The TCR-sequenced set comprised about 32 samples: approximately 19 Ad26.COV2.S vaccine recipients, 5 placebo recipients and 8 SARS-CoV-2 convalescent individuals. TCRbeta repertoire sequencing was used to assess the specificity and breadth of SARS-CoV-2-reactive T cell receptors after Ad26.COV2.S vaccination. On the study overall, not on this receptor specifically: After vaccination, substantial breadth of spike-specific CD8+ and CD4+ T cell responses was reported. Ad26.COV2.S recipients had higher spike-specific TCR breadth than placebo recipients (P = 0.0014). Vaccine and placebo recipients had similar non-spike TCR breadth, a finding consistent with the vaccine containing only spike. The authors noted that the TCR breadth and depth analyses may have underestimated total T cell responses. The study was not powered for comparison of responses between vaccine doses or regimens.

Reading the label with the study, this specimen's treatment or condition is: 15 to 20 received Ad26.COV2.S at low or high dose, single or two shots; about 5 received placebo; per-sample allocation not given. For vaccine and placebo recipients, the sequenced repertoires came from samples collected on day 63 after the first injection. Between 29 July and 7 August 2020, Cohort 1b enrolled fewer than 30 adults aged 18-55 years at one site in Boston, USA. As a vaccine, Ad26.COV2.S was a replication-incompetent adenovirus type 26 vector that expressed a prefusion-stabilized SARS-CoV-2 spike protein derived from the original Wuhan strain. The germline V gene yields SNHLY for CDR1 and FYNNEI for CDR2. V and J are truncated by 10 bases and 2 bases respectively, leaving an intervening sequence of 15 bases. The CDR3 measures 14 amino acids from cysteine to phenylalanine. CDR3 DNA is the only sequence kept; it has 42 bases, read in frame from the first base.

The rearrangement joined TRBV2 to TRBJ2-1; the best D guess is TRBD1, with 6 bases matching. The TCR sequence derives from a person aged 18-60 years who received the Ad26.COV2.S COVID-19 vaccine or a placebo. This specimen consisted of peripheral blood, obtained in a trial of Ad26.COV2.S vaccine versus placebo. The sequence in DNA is TGTGCCATTAAGACAGGAGGTCCCTACAATGAGCAGTTCTTC. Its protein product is CAIKTGGPYNEQFF.